This T cell receptor (beta chain) was documented in a study of T-cell memory formation after mild COVID-19. Study-wide background: Among the donors, TCR clusters were largely specific to each donor.

Each CDR3 protein is one row after TCRdb ran MiXCR on the 5' RACE reads. The table lists over 450,000 distinct CDR3 sequences, around 21% of them singletons, with roughly an eighth in the top ten. In the case of this clonotype: Antigen specificity is unknown.

Overall study results and limits: Contracting clones from day 15 to 85 showed balanced CD4/CD8; later expanders favored CD4+. Contracting CD8+ clones were enriched in EMRA, CD4+ mainly in CM and EM.

V lost 4 bases to trimming and J lost 4 bases, with 10 bases between them. The CDR3 extends over 13 amino acids. Per the germline V gene, CDR1 is SGHTA and CDR2 is FQGTGA. The V call is TRBV7-3, the J call TRBJ2-5; D gene ambiguous. This TCR came from an adult woman who had mild COVID-19 (a few samples of this study predate the infection). Cell type and time point are not known. The sample was PBMCs or a T cell subset sorted from them (not recorded which). The CDR3 is CASSYRPAETQYF. CDR3 nucleotide sequence: TGTGCCAGCAGCTACCGACCGGCAGAGACCCAGTACTTC.